The T cell receptor (beta chain) described here comes from a study of blood T cell repertoires in COVID-19. Across the study: T cells, B-cell-depleted T cells, or PBMCs supplied cDNA or gDNA.

V lost 4 bases and J 2 bases, leaving 9 bases between the germline ends. This CDR3 region has 15 residues. Germline CDR1 is KGHSH and CDR2 is LQKENI. Clones were read by immunoSEQ multiplex PCR, and TCRdb kept only the in-frame ones, dropping some. The sample lists around 99,000 clones, less than 85% seen once, with 15% to 20% in the top ten. Sequencing was carried out using peripheral blood. The rearrangement links TRBV18 to TRBJ2-6; no definite D call. This clonotype originated in a woman of 80 years or more with active or convalescent COVID-19. The CDR3 DNA follows: TGTGCCAGCTCACTTCAGCAGGCTGGGGCCAACGTCCTGACTTTC. It is translated as CASSLQQAGANVLTF.